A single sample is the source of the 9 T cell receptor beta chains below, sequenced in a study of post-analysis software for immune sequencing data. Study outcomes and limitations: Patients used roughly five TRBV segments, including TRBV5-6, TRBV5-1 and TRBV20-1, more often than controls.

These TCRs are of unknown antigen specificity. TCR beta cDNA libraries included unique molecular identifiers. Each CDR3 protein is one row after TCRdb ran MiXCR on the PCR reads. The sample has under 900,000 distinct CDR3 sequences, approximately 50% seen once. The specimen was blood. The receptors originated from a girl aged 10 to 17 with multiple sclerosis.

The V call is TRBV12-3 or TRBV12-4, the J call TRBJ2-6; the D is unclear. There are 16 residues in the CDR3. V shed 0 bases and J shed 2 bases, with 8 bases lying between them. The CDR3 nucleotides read TGTGCCAGCAGTTTAGCTCCGAACCCTGGGGCCAACGTCCTGACTTTC. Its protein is CASSLAPNPGANVLTF.

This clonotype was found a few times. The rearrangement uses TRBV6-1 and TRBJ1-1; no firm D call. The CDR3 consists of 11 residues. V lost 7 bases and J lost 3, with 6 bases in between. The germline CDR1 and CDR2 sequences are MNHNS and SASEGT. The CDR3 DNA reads TGTGCCAGCATTGTAGACACTGAAGCTTTCTTT. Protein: CASIVDTEAFF.

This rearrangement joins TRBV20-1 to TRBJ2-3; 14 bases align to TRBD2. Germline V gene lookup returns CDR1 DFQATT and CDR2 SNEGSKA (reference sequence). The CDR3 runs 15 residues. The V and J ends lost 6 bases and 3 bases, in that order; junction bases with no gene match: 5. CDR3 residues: CSAGLAGGRTDTQYF. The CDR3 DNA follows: TGCAGTGCAGGACTAGCGGGGGGCCGTACAGATACGCAGTATTTT.

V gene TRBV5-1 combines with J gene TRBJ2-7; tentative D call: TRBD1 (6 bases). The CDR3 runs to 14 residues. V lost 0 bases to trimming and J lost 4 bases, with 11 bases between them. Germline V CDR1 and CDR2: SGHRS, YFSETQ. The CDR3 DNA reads TGCGCCAGCAGCTTGGATAGGACAGAGTACGAGCAGTACTTC. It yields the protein CASSLDRTEYEQYF. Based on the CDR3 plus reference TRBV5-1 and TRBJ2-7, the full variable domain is KAGVTQTPRYLIKTRGQQVTLSCSPISGHRSVSWYQQTPGQGLQFLFEYFSETQRNKGNFPGRFSGRQFSNSRSEMNVSTLELGDSALYLCASSLDRTEYEQYFGPGTRLTVT.

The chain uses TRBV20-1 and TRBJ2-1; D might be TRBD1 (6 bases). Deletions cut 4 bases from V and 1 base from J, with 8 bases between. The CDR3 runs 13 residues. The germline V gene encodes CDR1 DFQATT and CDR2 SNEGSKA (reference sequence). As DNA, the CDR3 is TGCAGTGCTAAGAGGGGGTCCTACAATGAGCAGTTCTTC. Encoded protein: CSAKRGSYNEQFF.

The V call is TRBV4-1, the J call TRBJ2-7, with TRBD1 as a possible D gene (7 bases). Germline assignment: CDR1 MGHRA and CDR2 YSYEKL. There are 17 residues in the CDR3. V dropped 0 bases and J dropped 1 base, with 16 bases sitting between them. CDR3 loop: CASSQEGWAGGSYEQYF. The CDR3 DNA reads TGCGCCAGCAGCCAAGAAGGTTGGGCAGGGGGGTCCTACGAGCAGTACTTC.

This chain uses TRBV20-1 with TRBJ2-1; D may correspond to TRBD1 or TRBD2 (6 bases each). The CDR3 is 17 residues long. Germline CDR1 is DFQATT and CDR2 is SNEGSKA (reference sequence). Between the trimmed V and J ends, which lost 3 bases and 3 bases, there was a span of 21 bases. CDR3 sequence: CSASGQPRGNDYNEQFF. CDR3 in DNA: TGCAGTGCTAGCGGACAGCCCCGGGGGAACGACTACAATGAGCAGTTCTTC.

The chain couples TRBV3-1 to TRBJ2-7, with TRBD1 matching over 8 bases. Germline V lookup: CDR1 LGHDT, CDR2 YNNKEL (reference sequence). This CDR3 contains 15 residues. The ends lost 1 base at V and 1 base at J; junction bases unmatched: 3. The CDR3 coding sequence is TGTGCCAGCAGCCAAGGGACAGGGCTATCCTACGAGCAGTACTTC. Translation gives CASSQGTGLSYEQYF.

The CDR3: CASRPGEVRPQHF. The CDR3 coding sequence is TGTGCCAGCAGGCCGGGGGAGGTGAGGCCCCAGCATTTT. The rearrangement uses TRBV2 and TRBJ1-5, with D possibly TRBD1 on 5 matching bases. CDR3 length: 13 residues. Germline V CDR1 and CDR2: SNHLY, FYNNEI. Trimming pared 6 bases from V and 9 bases from J, leaving 15 bases between.